Given below is one T cell receptor (beta chain) in context. The length of the CDR3 is 13 residues. With 1 base removed from V and 5 bases from J, the gap between germline ends came to 7 bases. CDR1 and CDR2 from the germline V gene are MNHNY and SVGAGI (reference sequence). The sample belongs to a study of patients and donors after allogeneic stem cell transplantation. TCRdb re-analysed the RT-PCR reads in MiXCR, keeping a single row per CDR3 protein. The table includes approximately 160,000 distinct CDR3 sequences, approximately 31% detected once. The clonotype comes from a human donor who was either an allogeneic HSCT recipient or a stem cell or donor lymphocyte infusion donor (not recorded which). It is not recorded whose cells these are; they may come from a transplant donor. The chain employs TRBV6-6 and TRBJ2-3; perhaps TRBD1 as D (5 bases). The specimen was blood, either unsorted or a sorted T cell fraction (not recorded which). The CDR3 DNA is TGTGCCAGCAGTTACTGGCAGGGAGATACGCAGTATTTT. Amino acid sequence: CASSYWQGDTQYF.